This T cell receptor (beta chain) was found in a study of CD8 T cells in Susac syndrome. Germline V gives CDR1 SGDLS, CDR2 YYNGEE. The CDR3 has 16 residues. V dropped 0 bases and J dropped 0 bases, with 13 bases sitting between them. Random hexamers were used to reverse transcribe roughly 0.45 to 1 ug of RNA. Multiplex PCR with immunoSEQ amplified the TCR beta CDR3 across 54 Vbeta and 13 Jbeta. Using its own MiXCR run on the immunoSEQ multiplex PCR reads, TCRdb lists one record per CDR3 protein. The sample holds around 170,000 distinct CDR3 sequences; 90% to 97% are singletons and the top ten take 0.098%.

This receptor was taken from a human donor with Susac syndrome. The rearrangement links TRBV9 to TRBJ2-7, with D possibly being TRBD1 or TRBD2 (5 bases each). Material for sequencing was CD4+ T cells from PBMCs. The CDR3 nucleotides are TGTGCCAGCAGCGTAGGGGTGGGGGTGAGCTCCTACGAGCAGTACTTC. This sequence encodes CASSVGVGVSSYEQYF.